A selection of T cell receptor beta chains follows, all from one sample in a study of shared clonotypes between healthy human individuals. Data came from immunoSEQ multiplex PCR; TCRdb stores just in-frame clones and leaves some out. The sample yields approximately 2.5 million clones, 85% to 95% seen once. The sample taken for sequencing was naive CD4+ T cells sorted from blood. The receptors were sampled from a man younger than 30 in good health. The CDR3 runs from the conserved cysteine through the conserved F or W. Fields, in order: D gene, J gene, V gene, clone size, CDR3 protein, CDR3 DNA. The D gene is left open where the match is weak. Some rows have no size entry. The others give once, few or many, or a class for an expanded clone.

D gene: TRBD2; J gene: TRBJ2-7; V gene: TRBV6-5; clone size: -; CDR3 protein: CASSPGTSGSYEQYF; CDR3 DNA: TGTGCCAGCAGCCCCGGGACTAGCGGGAGTTACGAGCAGTACTTC
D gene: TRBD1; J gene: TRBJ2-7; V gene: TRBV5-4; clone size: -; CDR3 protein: CASKPGQESYEQYF; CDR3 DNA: TGTGCCAGCAAGCCGGGACAGGAATCCTACGAGCAGTACTTC
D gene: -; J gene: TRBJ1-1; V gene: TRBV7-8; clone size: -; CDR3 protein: CASSLAGVSGTEAFF; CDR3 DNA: TGTGCCAGCAGCTTAGCTGGGGTTAGTGGCACTGAAGCTTTCTTT
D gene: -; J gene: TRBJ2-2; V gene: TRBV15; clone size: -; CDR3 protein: CATSRDGVTGELFF; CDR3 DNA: TGTGCCACCAGCAGAGATGGAGTGACCGGGGAGCTGTTTTTT
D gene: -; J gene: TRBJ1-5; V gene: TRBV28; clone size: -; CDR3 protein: CASSFNRVGNQPQHF; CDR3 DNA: TGTGCCAGCAGTTTCAACAGGGTGGGCAATCAGCCCCAGCATTTT
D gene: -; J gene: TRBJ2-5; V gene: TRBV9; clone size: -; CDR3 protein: CASSEGGVQETQYF; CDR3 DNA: TGTGCCAGCAGCGAGGGAGGAGTCCAAGAGACCCAGTACTTC
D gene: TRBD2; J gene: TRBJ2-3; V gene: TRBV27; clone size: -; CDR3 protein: CASSSLAYGRVDTQYF; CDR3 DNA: TGTGCCAGCAGTTCACTAGCGTACGGCCGGGTGGATACGCAGTATTTT
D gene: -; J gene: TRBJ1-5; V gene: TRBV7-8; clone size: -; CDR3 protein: CASRAAGYYSNQPQHF; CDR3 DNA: TGTGCCAGCAGGGCCGCAGGCTACTATAGCAATCAGCCCCAGCATTTT
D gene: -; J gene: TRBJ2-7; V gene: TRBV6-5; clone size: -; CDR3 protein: CASKGRGGPYEQYF; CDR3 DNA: TGTGCCAGCAAGGGAAGGGGTGGCCCCTACGAGCAGTACTTC
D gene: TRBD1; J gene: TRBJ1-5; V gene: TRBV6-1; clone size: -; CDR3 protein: CASSENRGVQPQHF; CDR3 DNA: TGTGCCAGCAGTGAGAACAGGGGGGTTCAGCCCCAGCATTTT
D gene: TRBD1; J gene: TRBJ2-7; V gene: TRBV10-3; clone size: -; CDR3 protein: CAIEGTGKKHEQYF; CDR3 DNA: TGTGCCATCGAAGGGACAGGGAAGAAACACGAGCAGTACTTC
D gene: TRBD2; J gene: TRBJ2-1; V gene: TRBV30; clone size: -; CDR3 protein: CAWSVLGEGRDEQFF; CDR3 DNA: TGTGCCTGGAGTGTACTGGGGGAGGGTAGGGATGAGCAGTTCTTC
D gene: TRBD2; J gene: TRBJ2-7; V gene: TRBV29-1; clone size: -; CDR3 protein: CSVARVAGSYEQYF; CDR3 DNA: TGCAGCGTTGCAAGGGTAGCGGGATCCTACGAGCAGTACTTC
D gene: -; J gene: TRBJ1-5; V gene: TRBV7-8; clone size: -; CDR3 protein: CASSPIKDWGQPQHF; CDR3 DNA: TGTGCCAGCAGCCCTATTAAGGACTGGGGGCAGCCCCAGCATTTT
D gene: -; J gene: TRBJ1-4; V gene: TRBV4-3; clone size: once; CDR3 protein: CASSREPGLPGEKLFF; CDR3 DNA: TGCGCCAGCAGCCGGGAGCCGGGACTCCCGGGTGAAAAACTGTTTTTT
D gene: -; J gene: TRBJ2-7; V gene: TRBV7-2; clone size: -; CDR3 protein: CASASGGSSYEQYF; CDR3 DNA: TGTGCCAGCGCCTCCGGGGGTAGCTCCTACGAGCAGTACTTC
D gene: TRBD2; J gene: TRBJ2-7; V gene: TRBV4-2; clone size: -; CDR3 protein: CASSPGFDAGGSYEQYF; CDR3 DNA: TGTGCCAGCAGCCCCGGCTTTGATGCGGGGGGATCCTACGAGCAGTACTTC
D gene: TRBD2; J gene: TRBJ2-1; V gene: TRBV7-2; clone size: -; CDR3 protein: CASSWRPSGGAVYNEQFF; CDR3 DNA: TGTGCCAGCAGCTGGAGACCTAGCGGGGGGGCCGTCTACAATGAGCAGTTCTTC
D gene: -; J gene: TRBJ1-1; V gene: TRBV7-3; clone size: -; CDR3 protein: CASSVRAGTEAFF; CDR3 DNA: TGTGCCAGCAGCGTCCGGGCTGGGACTGAAGCTTTCTTT
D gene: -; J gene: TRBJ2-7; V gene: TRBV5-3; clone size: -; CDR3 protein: CARSLEARRGEQYF; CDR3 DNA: TGTGCCAGAAGCTTGGAGGCTAGGAGAGGTGAGCAGTACTTC
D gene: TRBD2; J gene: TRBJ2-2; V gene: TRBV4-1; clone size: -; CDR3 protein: CASSHALAGEAGELFF; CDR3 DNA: TGCGCCAGCAGCCATGCCCTAGCGGGAGAAGCCGGGGAGCTGTTTTTT
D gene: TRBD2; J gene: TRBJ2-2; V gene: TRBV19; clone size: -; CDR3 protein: CASSTITQGTSGRPNTGELFF; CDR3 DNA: TGTGCCAGTAGTACGATAACCCAAGGGACTAGCGGGAGACCGAACACCGGGGAGCTGTTTTTT
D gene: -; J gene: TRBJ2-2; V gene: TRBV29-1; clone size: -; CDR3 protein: CSVAPDSPNTGELFF; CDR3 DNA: TGCAGCGTTGCCCCGGACAGCCCGAACACCGGGGAGCTGTTTTTT
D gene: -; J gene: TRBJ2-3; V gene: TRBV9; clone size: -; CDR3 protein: CASSVTGAPTDTQYF; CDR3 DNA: TGTGCCAGCAGCGTAACGGGGGCTCCCACAGATACGCAGTATTTT
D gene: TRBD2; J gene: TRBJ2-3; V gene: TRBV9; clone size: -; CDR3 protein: CASSVGTGTSGITTDTQYF; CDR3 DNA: TGTGCCAGCAGCGTGGGGACCGGGACTAGCGGGATTACCACAGATACGCAGTATTTT
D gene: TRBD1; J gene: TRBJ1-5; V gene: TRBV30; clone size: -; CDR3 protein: CAWTRGGITSNQPQHF; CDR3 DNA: TGTGCCTGGACCCGAGGGGGCATAACGAGCAATCAGCCCCAGCATTTT
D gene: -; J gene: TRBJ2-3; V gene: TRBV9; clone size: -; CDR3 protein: CASSVGGSPQSTDTQYF; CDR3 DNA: TGTGCCAGCAGCGTAGGGGGTAGCCCTCAAAGCACAGATACGCAGTATTTT
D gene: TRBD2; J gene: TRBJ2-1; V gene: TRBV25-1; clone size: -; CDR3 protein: CASSEVGTSDYNEQFF; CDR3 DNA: TGTGCCAGCAGTGAAGTCGGGACTAGCGACTACAATGAGCAGTTCTTC
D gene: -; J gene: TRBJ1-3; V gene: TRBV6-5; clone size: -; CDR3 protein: CASSRQSGSGNTIYF; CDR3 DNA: TGTGCCAGCAGTCGACAGTCAGGCTCTGGAAACACCATATATTTT
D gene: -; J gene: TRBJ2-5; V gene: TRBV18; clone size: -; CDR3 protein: CASSPGGQETQYF; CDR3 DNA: TGTGCCAGCTCACCAGGGGGACAAGAGACCCAGTACTTC
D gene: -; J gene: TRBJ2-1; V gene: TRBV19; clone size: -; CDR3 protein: CASSIDRGFDNEQFF; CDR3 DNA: TGTGCCAGTAGTATAGACAGGGGCTTCGACAATGAGCAGTTCTTC
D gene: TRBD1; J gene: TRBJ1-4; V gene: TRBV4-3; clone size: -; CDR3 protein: CASSQDLTGGSEKLFF; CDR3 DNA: TGCGCCAGCAGCCAAGATTTGACAGGGGGTTCTGAAAAACTGTTTTTT
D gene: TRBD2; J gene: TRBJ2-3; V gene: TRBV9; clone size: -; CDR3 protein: CASSVAGGNTDTQYF; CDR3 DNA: TGTGCCAGCAGCGTAGCGGGAGGGAACACAGATACGCAGTATTTT
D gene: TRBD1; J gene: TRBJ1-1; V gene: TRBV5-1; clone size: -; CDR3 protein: CASSLEPAGGGTEAFF; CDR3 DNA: TGCGCCAGCAGCTTGGAACCCGCAGGGGGAGGGACTGAAGCTTTCTTT
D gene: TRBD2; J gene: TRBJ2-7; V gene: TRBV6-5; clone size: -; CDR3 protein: CASTPSGTYEQYF; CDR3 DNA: TGTGCCAGCACTCCTAGCGGTACCTACGAGCAGTACTTC
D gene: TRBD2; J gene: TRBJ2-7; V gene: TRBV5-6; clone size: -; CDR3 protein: CASSMGGARPAFYEQYF; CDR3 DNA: TGTGCCAGCAGCATGGGAGGGGCCCGGCCTGCCTTCTACGAGCAGTACTTC
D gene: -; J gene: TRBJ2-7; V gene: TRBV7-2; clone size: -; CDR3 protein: CASSLGNRGPYKQYF; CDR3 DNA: TGTGCCAGCAGCTTAGGGAATCGCGGGCCCTACAAGCAGTACTTC